What follows are 30 T cell receptor beta chains derived from one specimen sequenced in a study of beta chain features in type 1 diabetes. General study points: In all four CD4+ subsets, TCRB CDR3 length was significantly, moderately reduced in type 1 diabetes.

Reverse transcribing all isolated RNA meant expressed TCRB transcripts were sequenced. The method was immunoSEQ multiplex PCR; TCRdb's version includes in-frame clones alone and lacks a portion of them. The sample has 310,000 or so clones, about 15% seen once. Their antigens are not known. Input material: naive CD4+ T cells from blood. Receptor source: a man aged 18 to 29 with type 1 diabetes.

The chain recombines TRBV5-5 with TRBJ2-7; 10 nucleotides match TRBD2. The CDR3 covers 14 residues. CDR1 is SGHKS and CDR2 is YYEKEE in the germline V gene (reference sequence). J gave up 4 bases and V 4 bases, and 5 bases lay outside the gene matches. The DNA for the CDR3 is TGTGCCAGCAGCCTAGCGGGAGAAGGGTACGAGCAGTACTTC. Its translation is CASSLAGEGYEQYF.

This clone was picked up a small number of times. V usage is TRBV7-9 and J usage is TRBJ1-6; unclear D gene. This CDR3 has 14 residues. Between the trimmed V and J ends, which lost 4 bases and 7 bases, there was a span of 11 bases. Germline CDR1 reads SEHNR; CDR2 reads FQNEAQ (reference sequence). CDR3 coding DNA: TGTGCCAGCAGCTCGCGACAAGGAAATTCACCCCTCCACTTT. Translating gives CASSSRQGNSPLHF. The full variable domain, completed using reference TRBV7-9 and TRBJ1-6, is DTGVSQNPRHKITKRGQNVTFRCDPISEHNRLYWYRQTLGQGPEFLTYFQNEAQLEKSRLLSDRFSAERPKGSFSTLEIQRTEQGDSAMYLCASSSRQGNSPLHFGNGTRLTVT.

The gene calls are TRBV5-1 and TRBJ2-1; 10 nucleotides align to TRBD2. V shed 1 base and J 2 bases; nucleotides not matched to a gene: 6. CDR3 length: 17 amino acids. Looked up from germline, CDR1 is SGHRS and CDR2 is YFSETQ. The CDR3 DNA follows: TGCGCCAGCAGCTTGATCGAGCGGGAGGGGACCTACAATGAGCAGTTCTTC. Encoded protein: CASSLIEREGTYNEQFF.

The chain carries TRBV7-2 and TRBJ1-2; perhaps TRBD1 as D (6 bases). The ends were cut back, 5 bases at V and 2 bases at J, with 15 bases in the middle. The CDR3 covers 15 residues. The germline V gene encodes CDR1 SGHTA and CDR2 FQGNSA. The CDR3 protein is CASSPTGMTNYGYTF. The CDR3, as DNA: TGTGCCAGCAGCCCGACAGGAATGACGAACTATGGCTACACCTTC.

This clone was observed a handful of times. The rearrangement links TRBV29-1 to TRBJ1-1; D gene ambiguous. Germline V gene lookup returns CDR1 SQVTM and CDR2 ANQGSEA. Trimming shortened V by 3 bases and J by 0 bases, and 8 bases separated the two germline ends. CDR3 size: 13 residues. Here the CDR3 DNA reads TGCAGCGTTGACAAGAGGATGAACACTGAAGCTTTCTTT. The encoded protein is CSVDKRMNTEAFF.

Only a few counts were recorded for this clone. The V gene is TRBV9, the J gene TRBJ1-4, with D hard to call. The length of the CDR3 is 15 residues. Germline values: CDR1 SGDLS, CDR2 YYNGEE. Trimming took off 1 base at V and 3 bases at J, with 10 bases between the two ends. The CDR3 region has the DNA TGTGCCAGCAGCGTACGGGGAGATTCTAATGAAAAACTGTTTTTT. This translates into CASSVRGDSNEKLFF.

The chain carries TRBV25-1 and TRBJ2-3, with a weak D call TRBD1 (6 bases). Trimming took off 1 base at V and 1 base at J, with 9 bases between the two ends. There are 15 residues in the CDR3. In germline, CDR1 is MGHDK, CDR2 SYGVNS. Here the CDR3 DNA reads TGTGCCAGCAGTGAATGGTGGGGGCGCACAGATACGCAGTATTTT. As protein: CASSEWWGRTDTQYF.

This sequence joins TRBV5-1 and TRBJ2-3; 7 bases are a match to TRBD2. V trimming: 9 bases; J trimming: 1 base; junction bases outside the gene matches: 5. This CDR3 comprises 13 residues. Germline CDR1 reads SGHRS; CDR2 reads YFSETQ. CDR3 region: CATRDYRTDTQYF. In nucleotides, the CDR3 is TGCGCCACCCGGGACTACCGCACAGATACGCAGTATTTT.

V is TRBV7-9 and J is TRBJ2-3, with D unclear. Trimming removed 5 bases at V and 5 bases at J, with 14 bases between. The CDR3 is 14 residues long. The germline V gene encodes CDR1 SEHNR and CDR2 FQNEAQ (reference sequence). CDR3 residues: CASSLDRSGDTQYF. The CDR3 coding sequence is TGTGCCAGCAGCCTAGACCGCTCCGGAGATACGCAGTATTTT.

The chain uses TRBV15 and TRBJ2-6, with 8 bases aligning to TRBD1. CDR1 and CDR2 (germline): LNHNV, YYDKDF (reference sequence). The ends lost 1 base at V and 2 bases at J; junction bases unmatched: 10. The CDR3 consists of 19 residues. As DNA, the CDR3 is TGTGCCACCAGCAGAGGGCTTGGACAGGGACTCACTGGGGCCAACGTCCTGACTTTC. Translating gives CATSRGLGQGLTGANVLTF.

This clone was detected only a few times. The V and J genes are TRBV9 and TRBJ2-6; 7 positions agree with TRBD1. The CDR3 is 17 amino acids. Looked up from germline, CDR1 is SGDLS and CDR2 is YYNGEE. V shed 3 bases, J shed 1 base, and the junction held 7 bases outside the gene matches. CDR3 in DNA: TGTGCCAGCAGCGGCCCGGGACAGTCTTCTGGGGCCAACGTCCTGACTTTC. Protein product: CASSGPGQSSGANVLTF.

The V and J genes are TRBV30 and TRBJ1-2; D call uncertain. The germline V and J ends were trimmed by 2 bases and 4 bases, with 14 bases remaining between them. Germline loops: CDR1 GTSNPN, CDR2 SVGIG (reference sequence). CDR3 size: 14 residues. The CDR3 reads CAWSRQAGSYGYTF. DNA of the CDR3: TGTGCCTGGAGTAGGCAGGCAGGTAGCTATGGCTACACCTTC.

The rearrangement links TRBV7-2 to TRBJ2-1; 9 nucleotides match TRBD2. This CDR3 spans 16 amino acids. Trimming took 5 bases from V and 4 from J; bases not matched to a gene: 9. Germline V CDR1 and CDR2: SGHTA, FQGNSA. This CDR3 reads CASSLNSGRGYNEQFF. The CDR3 DNA follows: TGTGCCAGCAGCCTAAATAGCGGGAGAGGGTACAATGAGCAGTTCTTC.

The V call is TRBV5-8, the J call TRBJ1-2; tentative D call: TRBD1 (6 bases). Per germline, CDR1 SGHTS and CDR2 YDEGEE. V was trimmed by 5 bases and J by 7 bases, leaving 15 bases between them. The CDR3 sequence is 13 residues long. CDR3 nucleotides: TGTGCCAGCAGTTCAAACCGGGACATTGGCTACACCTTC. Translation: CASSSNRDIGYTF.

This chain links TRBV7-9 with TRBJ1-5; possibly TRBD1 for D (5 bases). V gave up 5 bases and J gave up 7 bases, with 12 bases separating them. The CDR3 runs 13 residues. CDR1 and CDR2 from the germline V gene are SEHNR and FQNEAQ (reference sequence). The DNA of the CDR3 is TGTGCCAGCAGCGAATCAGGGTCCCAGCCCCAGCATTTT. Protein product: CASSESGSQPQHF.

This sequence joins TRBV7-2 and TRBJ2-3, with D possibly TRBD1 on 7 matching bases. The germline gives CDR1 SGHTA, CDR2 FQGNSA. V shed 5 bases and J shed 5 bases, with 17 bases lying between them. The CDR3 spans 15 residues. The CDR3 bases are TGTGCCAGCAGCGCGGGACAGCCTGGCAGAGATACGCAGTATTTT. Translating gives CASSAGQPGRDTQYF.

There are a few counts of this clone. The chain combines TRBV30 with TRBJ2-7; 10 nucleotides line up with TRBD1. CDR3 length: 15 residues. The germline V gene has CDR1 GTSNPN and CDR2 SVGIG (reference sequence). J gave up 0 bases and V 1 base, and 3 bases lay outside the gene matches. The CDR3 spells CAWSEGQGRSYEQYF. In nucleotides, the CDR3 is TGTGCCTGGAGTGAGGGACAGGGGCGCTCCTACGAGCAGTACTTC.

This clone was seen more than once but under ten times. The chain uses TRBV5-4 and TRBJ2-7; D might be TRBD2 (5 bases). CDR3 length: 14 amino acids. Germline V lookup: CDR1 SGHNT, CDR2 YYREEE (reference sequence). V lost 4 bases and J 6 bases, leaving 17 bases between the germline ends. CDR3 nucleotides: TGTGCCAGCAGCAGACTACCACGTACCCCCGAGCAGTACTTC. It translates to CASSRLPRTPEQYF.

J is TRBJ2-7 and V is TRBV2; TRBD1 agrees at 9 bases. The CDR3 has 13 residues. Unmatched junction bases numbered 7, after V lost 10 bases and J lost 3 bases. Looked up from germline, CDR1 is SNHLY and CDR2 is FYNNEI. This CDR3 reads CATSGTGNYEQYF. The CDR3, as DNA: TGTGCCACCTCCGGGACAGGGAACTACGAGCAGTACTTC.

This clone was counted a single time. This rearrangement joins TRBV5-6 to TRBJ1-1; D uncertain. The CDR3 consists of 12 residues. V was trimmed by 4 bases and J by 4 bases, leaving 8 bases between them. The germline V gene has CDR1 SGHDT and CDR2 YYEEEE. CDR3 in amino acids: CASSKVGTEAFF. The DNA for the CDR3 is TGTGCCAGCAGCAAAGTCGGCACTGAAGCTTTCTTT.

V and J are TRBV19 and TRBJ1-2; 12 nucleotides match TRBD1. The germline CDR1 and CDR2 sequences are LNHDA and SQIVND (reference sequence). There are 18 residues in the CDR3. V lost 6 bases, J lost 6 bases, and 17 bases stayed unmatched. The CDR3 spells CASSRSGTGGGKSHGYTF. The CDR3 DNA sequence: TGTGCCAGTAGCCGCTCCGGGACAGGGGGCGGAAAGTCTCATGGCTACACCTTC.

J is TRBJ2-1 and V is TRBV29-1, with 9 bases fitting TRBD2. V lost 5 bases, J lost 3 bases, and 5 bases stayed unmatched. Germline CDR1 and CDR2: SQVTM and ANQGSEA. The length of the CDR3 is 14 residues. The CDR3 nucleotides read TGCAGCGTTCGTAGCGGGAGACACTACAATGAGCAGTTCTTC. Its translation is CSVRSGRHYNEQFF.

This clone occurred a few times. The gene calls are TRBV15 and TRBJ2-7; 7 bases match TRBD1. Germline loops: CDR1 LNHNV, CDR2 YYDKDF (reference sequence). V was pared by 1 base and J by 1 base, with 4 bases of the junction left unmatched. The CDR3 has 15 residues. The CDR3 spells CATSRVRGQSYEQYF. As DNA, the CDR3 is TGTGCCACCAGCAGAGTGAGGGGACAGTCCTACGAGCAGTACTTC. Looking up the rest from reference TRBV15 and TRBJ2-7 gives the full variable domain: DAMVIQNPRYQVTQFGKPVTLSCSQTLNHNVMYWYQQKSSQAPKLLFHYYDKDFNNEADTPDNFQSRRPNTSFCFLDIRSPGLGDTAMYLCATSRVRGQSYEQYFGPGTRLTVT.

This clone was counted a few times. The V and J genes are TRBV7-2 and TRBJ2-3; weak D call: TRBD1 (6 bases). The CDR3 contains 15 residues. Trimming took off 0 bases at V and 0 bases at J, with 7 bases between the two ends. Germline V lookup: CDR1 SGHTA, CDR2 FQGNSA. The CDR3 loop is CASSLAGASTDTQYF. CDR3 in DNA: TGTGCCAGCAGCTTAGCGGGGGCTAGCACAGATACGCAGTATTTT.

This clone was recorded a few times. V usage is TRBV7-9 and J usage is TRBJ2-3; 14 bases map to TRBD2. V was clipped by 5 bases and J by 5 bases; unmatched bases: 9. The length of the CDR3 is 17 residues. The germline CDR1 and CDR2 sequences are SEHNR and FQNEAQ (reference sequence). The CDR3 sequence is CASSPRLAGGQGDTQYF. CDR3 sequence (DNA): TGTGCCAGCAGCCCCCGACTAGCGGGGGGGCAGGGAGATACGCAGTATTTT.

This clone turned up a few times. The chain joins TRBV6-5 to TRBJ2-7; TRBD2 matches 7 bases. Trimming at V came to 7 bases and at J to 2 bases, leaving 8 bases not matched to a gene. The CDR3 sequence is 14 residues long. The V gene's germline CDR1 is MNHEY and CDR2 SVGAGI. The CDR3: CASNPSGTAYEQYF. The DNA of the CDR3 is TGTGCCAGCAACCCGAGCGGGACTGCCTACGAGCAGTACTTC.

The chain's CDR3 is CASSFGQGSQPQHF. In DNA form, the CDR3 reads TGCGCCAGCAGCTTCGGACAGGGAAGCCAGCCCCAGCATTTT. The chain employs TRBV5-1 and TRBJ1-5, with 8 bases identical to TRBD1. The CDR3 is 14 amino acids. V trimming: 2 bases; J trimming: 7 bases; junction bases outside the gene matches: 5. Germline V lookup: CDR1 SGHRS, CDR2 YFSETQ.

This clone was observed a handful of times. The chain carries TRBV28 and TRBJ2-7; 10 bases line up with TRBD2. The J segment lost 5 bases and the V segment lost 5 bases, leaving 6 bases of the junction unmatched. Germline V gene sequence: CDR1 MDHEN, CDR2 SYDVKM. This CDR3 spans 14 amino acids. The CDR3 here is CASSPSGRGNEQYF. The CDR3 DNA reads as TGTGCCAGCAGTCCTAGCGGGAGAGGGAACGAGCAGTACTTC.

The chain recombines TRBV5-4 with TRBJ1-2, with 10 bases aligning to TRBD1. With V trimmed by 0 bases and J by 7 bases, 6 bases remained unmatched. Germline lookup yields CDR1 SGHNT and CDR2 YYREEE (reference sequence). The CDR3 is 15 residues long. The CDR3 loop is CASSLDTGTGVGYTF. The CDR3 DNA follows: TGTGCCAGCAGCTTGGACACCGGGACAGGGGTTGGCTACACCTTC.

This clone was counted a few times. The chain employs TRBV28 and TRBJ1-1, with TRBD1 matching 9 bases. The germline V gene has CDR1 MDHEN and CDR2 SYDVKM. V shed 6 bases and J 2 bases; nucleotides not matched to a gene: 7. This CDR3 comprises 15 residues. DNA of the CDR3: TGTGCCAGCAGGCCAAGGGGACAGGGAAACACTGAAGCTTTCTTT. Its protein is CASRPRGQGNTEAFF.